These 28 T cell receptor beta chains share one sample of origin, sequenced in a study of CD8+CD57+ T cells in acquired aplastic anemia. Previously, flow cytometry had revealed CD8+CD57+ cell expansion in the patients chosen for sequencing. Genomic DNA, the template, was used for profiling of the TCR beta VDJ and CDR3. MiXCR, applied by TCRdb to the reads, yields one record per CDR3 protein. This repertoire shows around 170,000 distinct CDR3 sequences, 40% to 50% found once; its top ten account for approximately 9.4%. The material sequenced was sorted CD4+, CD8+, or CD8+CD57+ T cells (not recorded which) from PBMCs. The receptors were gathered from a human donor with aplastic anemia.

There are many counts of this clonotype. V gene TRBV20-1 combines with J gene TRBJ2-7; no definite D call. Looked up from germline, CDR1 is DFQATT and CDR2 is SNEGSKA (reference sequence). The CDR3 totals 14 residues. Deletions cut 5 bases from V and 5 bases from J, with 19 bases between. CDR3 DNA sequence: TGCAGTGCTTGCCGACTCCCAGGAGAGAACGAGCAGTACTTC. It encodes CSACRLPGENEQYF.

At least ten counts were recorded for this clonotype. The rearrangement links TRBV11-2 to TRBJ2-1, with 7 bases lining up with TRBD1. Germline loops: CDR1 SGHAT, CDR2 FQNNGV. V lost 6 bases and J lost 9; bases outside the gene matches: 11. This CDR3 spans 14 amino acids. CDR3 residues: CASRSQGLAGEQFF. CDR3 in DNA: TGTGCCAGCAGGTCACAGGGGCTAGCAGGTGAGCAGTTCTTC. Supplemented by reference TRBV11-2 and TRBJ2-1, the full variable domain reads EAGVAQSPRYKIIEKRQSVAFWCNPISGHATLYWYQQILGQGPKLLIQFQNNGVVDDSQLPKDRFSAERLKGVDSTLKIQPAKLEDSAVYLCASRSQGLAGEQFFGPGTRLTVL.

The chain employs TRBV7-9 and TRBJ1-3, with D unresolved. The CDR3 extends over 13 amino acids. The germline V gene encodes CDR1 SEHNR and CDR2 FQNEAQ (reference sequence). The V end was cut by 3 bases, the J end by 4 bases, with 7 bases between. Here the CDR3 reads CASSLGQGNTIYF. The CDR3 bases are TGTGCCAGCAGCTTGGGTCAGGGAAACACCATATATTTT.

The V and J genes are TRBV10-3 and TRBJ1-5; a weak D match, TRBD1 (5 bases). V lost 6 bases and J lost 3, with 9 bases in between. This CDR3 is 13 amino acids long. In germline, CDR1 is ENHRY, CDR2 SYGVKD. The DNA of the CDR3 is TGTGCCATCAGGGACATCTCCAATCAGCCCCAGCATTTT. Protein product: CAIRDISNQPQHF.

V and J are TRBV9 and TRBJ2-5; the D is unclear. Germline lookup yields CDR1 SGDLS and CDR2 YYNGEE. This CDR3 region has 8 residues. Trimming removed 10 bases at V and 2 bases at J, with 0 bases between. The CDR3 loop is CAQETQYF. DNA of the CDR3: TGTGCCCAAGAGACCCAGTACTTC.

This rearrangement joins TRBV24-1 to TRBJ2-1; 7 bases match TRBD1. The germline CDR1 and CDR2 sequences are KGHDR and SFDVKD. This CDR3 spans 15 amino acids. V lost 4 bases, J lost 6 bases, and 8 bases stayed unmatched. As DNA, the CDR3 is TGTGCCACCAGTGAACAGACAGGGTACAGCAATGAGCAGTTCTTC. This encodes CATSEQTGYSNEQFF.

V gene TRBV7-6 combines with J gene TRBJ2-7; TRBD2 matches 10 bases. Germline lookup yields CDR1 SGHVS and CDR2 FNYEAQ. This CDR3 contains 16 residues. V lost 0 bases to trimming and J lost 7 bases; unmatched junction nucleotides: 9. The CDR3 loop reads CASSLALERGGGEQYF. In DNA, the CDR3 is TGTGCCAGCAGCTTAGCGCTCGAGCGGGGGGGCGGTGAGCAGTACTTC.

This clonotype has a count of ten or more. The CDR3 DNA reads as TGTGCCAGCAGCCCCGGCAGCGGTAGCAATCAGCCCCAGCATTTT. Protein sequence: CASSPGSGSNQPQHF. The rearrangement links TRBV9 to TRBJ1-5; D remains ambiguous. Germline V lookup: CDR1 SGDLS, CDR2 YYNGEE. The CDR3 is 15 residues long. Trimming removed 4 bases at V and 0 bases at J, with 11 bases between.

The V gene is TRBV15, the J gene TRBJ2-5, with 13 bases identical to TRBD2. Trimming at V came to 5 bases and at J to 5 bases, leaving 5 bases not matched to a gene. This CDR3 contains 15 residues. Germline CDR1 is LNHNV and CDR2 is YYDKDF (reference sequence). The CDR3 reads CATSVGLAGEETQYF. The CDR3 nucleotides are TGTGCCACCAGCGTCGGACTAGCGGGAGAGGAGACCCAGTACTTC.

This chain uses TRBV15 with TRBJ2-7, with D possibly being TRBD2 (5 bases). From germline, CDR1 is LNHNV and CDR2 YYDKDF (reference sequence). CDR3 length equals 14 residues. V lost 0 bases to trimming and J lost 3 bases, with 9 bases between them. The CDR3, as DNA: TGTGCCACCAGCAGAGAACTCGGGGACTACGAGCAGTACTTC. Its translation is CATSRELGDYEQYF.

The chain joins TRBV2 to TRBJ1-2, with D tentatively TRBD1 (5 bases). Trimming removed 3 bases at V and 2 bases at J, with 13 bases between. The CDR3 is 15 amino acids. Germline CDR1 is SNHLY and CDR2 is FYNNEI. DNA of the CDR3: TGTGCCAGCAGTGATGGATGGGGCCCCAACTATGGCTACACCTTC. Protein: CASSDGWGPNYGYTF.

The CDR3 region is CASRAGATDTQYF. DNA for the CDR3: TGTGCCAGCCGAGCGGGAGCAACAGATACGCAGTATTTT. The chain links TRBV9 to TRBJ2-3; TRBD2 matches 8 bases. V lost 7 bases, J lost 3 bases, and 4 bases stayed unmatched. The CDR3 loop spans 13 amino acids. Germline assignment: CDR1 SGDLS and CDR2 YYNGEE.

This clonotype was seen more than once but under ten times. The chain couples TRBV6-1 to TRBJ2-6, with TRBD1 identical over 7 bases. CDR1 MNHNS and CDR2 SASEGT come from the germline V gene. Trimming cost V 7 bases and J 0 bases; bases outside gene matches: 9. The CDR3 totals 17 residues. The CDR3 region is CASNNRGPYSGANVLTF. CDR3 DNA sequence: TGTGCCAGCAACAACAGGGGCCCTTACTCTGGGGCCAACGTCCTGACTTTC.

This clonotype was observed a handful of times. This sequence joins TRBV24-1 and TRBJ1-2; D perhaps matches TRBD1 (6 bases). CDR3 size: 14 residues. Trimming cost V 3 bases and J 4 bases, with 11 bases left between them. Germline assignment: CDR1 KGHDR and CDR2 SFDVKD. CDR3 loop: CATSDAGVGYGYTF. CDR3 nucleotide sequence: TGTGCCACCAGTGATGCAGGGGTAGGCTATGGCTACACCTTC.

The chain carries TRBV20-1 and TRBJ2-5; TRBD2 matches 13 bases. This CDR3 comprises 16 residues. Germline lookup yields CDR1 DFQATT and CDR2 SNEGSKA (reference sequence). The trim removed 0 bases at V and 6 bases at J, leaving 7 bases unmatched. The CDR3 DNA reads TGCAGTGCTAGAGACTGGACTAGCGGGAGCTCGAAGACCCAGTACTTC. Its translation: CSARDWTSGSSKTQYF.

The chain has TRBV9 and TRBJ2-1, with D hard to call. The germline CDR1 and CDR2 sequences are SGDLS and YYNGEE. The length of the CDR3 is 14 residues. Trimming shortened V by 4 bases and J by 0 bases, and 8 bases separated the two germline ends. The CDR3 spells CASSPSSSYNEQFF. Written as DNA, the CDR3 is TGTGCCAGCAGCCCCTCCAGCTCCTACAATGAGCAGTTCTTC. Variable domain in full (rest from reference TRBV9 and TRBJ2-1): DSGVTQTPKHLITATGQRVTLRCSPRSGDLSVYWYQQSLDQGLQFLIQYYNGEERAKGNILERFSAQQFPDLHSELNLSSLELGDSALYFCASSPSSSYNEQFFGPGTRLTVL.

This clonotype was seen only a few times. This chain uses TRBV6-2 or TRBV6-3 with TRBJ2-2, with a tentative D call TRBD2 (5 bases). The CDR3 sequence is 14 residues long. Germline CDR1 is MNHEY and CDR2 is SVGEGT. Trimming left V 11 bases short and J 6 bases short, with 19 bases between. The CDR3 region is CAGTSGRTSGELFF. Here the CDR3 DNA reads TGTGCCGGAACAAGCGGAAGGACGTCCGGGGAGCTGTTTTTT.

This clonotype occurred many times. V and J are TRBV5-1 and TRBJ1-2, with D unresolved. Trimming shortened V by 2 bases and J by 6 bases, and 11 bases separated the two germline ends. This CDR3 has 13 amino acids. Germline V gene sequence: CDR1 SGHRS, CDR2 YFSETQ. The CDR3 is CASSFVGFDGYTF. CDR3 bases: TGCGCCAGCAGCTTTGTCGGGTTCGATGGCTACACCTTC.

This clonotype was recorded a few times. The V gene is TRBV24-1, the J gene TRBJ2-7; 7 bases line up with TRBD2. Trimming took 3 bases from V and 4 from J; bases not matched to a gene: 5. Germline CDR1 KGHDR, CDR2 SFDVKD. The CDR3 has 14 amino acids. The CDR3 coding sequence is TGTGCCACCAGTGATCTAACTAGCGAGTACGAGCAGTACTTC. Translated, it gives CATSDLTSEYEQYF.

Concerning this clonotype itself: This may arise from a read error, as a much more abundant clone is one base away. CDR3 nucleotides: TGTGCCAGCAGTGGGGGGGCAGGCGAGCAGTACTTC. Its protein is CASSGGAGEQYF. The J gene is TRBJ2-7, the V gene TRBV28; D is possibly TRBD2 (7 bases). The CDR3 length is 12 residues. Trimming took 5 bases from V and 6 from J, leaving 11 bases between them. The germline V gene encodes CDR1 MDHEN and CDR2 SYDVKM.

The table lists this clonotype with a count of one. V and J are TRBV11-2 and TRBJ2-5; weak D call: TRBD2 (7 bases). Germline assignment: CDR1 SGHAT and CDR2 FQNNGV. The CDR3 runs to 14 residues. V was trimmed by 1 base and J by 4 bases, leaving 10 bases between them. Here the CDR3 reads CASSLVGGRETQYF. The CDR3 DNA reads TGTGCCAGCAGCTTAGTCGGGGGGCGAGAGACCCAGTACTTC.

This clonotype was counted ten times or more. This chain joins TRBV5-6 and TRBJ1-1; maybe TRBD1 (5 bases). The CDR3 has 14 amino acids. Trimming pared 4 bases from V and 6 bases from J, leaving 16 bases between. In germline, CDR1 is SGHDT, CDR2 YYEEEE. The CDR3 DNA reads as TGTGCCAGCAGCCGGCGGGGGGAGATCTCTGAAGCTTTCTTT. Translated: CASSRRGEISEAFF.

The genes are TRBV7-3 and TRBJ2-1; 9 nucleotides align to TRBD2. V dropped 6 bases and J dropped 9; count of bases not matched to a gene: 6. The V gene's germline CDR1 is SGHTA and CDR2 FQGTGA. The CDR3 is made up of 13 amino acids. The CDR3 nucleotides read TGTGCCAGCAGGACTAGCGGTATTGCTGAGCAGTTCTTC. Its protein product is CASRTSGIAEQFF. Combining the CDR3 with reference TRBV7-3 and TRBJ2-1 gives the whole variable domain GAGVSQTPSNKVTEKGKYVELRCDPISGHTALYWYRQSLGQGPEFLIYFQGTGAADDSGLPNDRFFAVRPEGSVSTLKIQRTERGDSAVYLCASRTSGIAEQFFGPGTRLTVL.

The J gene is TRBJ2-5, the V gene TRBV20-1; D gene ambiguous. Trimming took off 0 bases at V and 5 bases at J, with 10 bases between the two ends. This CDR3 has 13 amino acids. Germline CDR1 DFQATT, CDR2 SNEGSKA (reference sequence). The CDR3 bases are TGCAGTGCTAGAGACGACGCGTGGGAGACCCAGTACTTC. Protein product: CSARDDAWETQYF.

Many counts were recorded for this clonotype. J is TRBJ1-2 and V is TRBV5-1; the match to TRBD1 covers 8 bases. Looked up from germline, CDR1 is SGHRS and CDR2 is YFSETQ. V was clipped by 0 bases and J by 6 bases; unmatched bases: 4. CDR3 size: 14 residues. Written as DNA, the CDR3 is TGCGCCAGCAGCTTGGCGCAGACAGGGGATGGCTACACCTTC. Protein: CASSLAQTGDGYTF.

The CDR3 here is CATEAGRGANVLTF. The CDR3 region has the DNA TGTGCCACCGAAGCGGGTAGGGGGGCCAACGTCCTGACTTTC. The genes are TRBV19 and TRBJ2-6, with D perhaps TRBD2 (6 bases). Germline CDR1 reads LNHDA; CDR2 reads SQIVND (reference sequence). V lost 10 bases and J 4 bases, leaving 14 bases between the germline ends. This CDR3 region has 14 residues.

The table lists this clonotype with many counts. The rearrangement links TRBV2 to TRBJ1-2; 8 bases line up with TRBD1. Germline values: CDR1 SNHLY, CDR2 FYNNEI. Trimming cost V 1 base and J 4 bases; bases outside gene matches: 8. The CDR3 has 16 amino acids. The CDR3 bases are TGTGCCAGCAGTGAAGTGCTCCGGGACAGGAGCTATGGCTACACCTTC. As protein: CASSEVLRDRSYGYTF. Supplemented by reference TRBV2 and TRBJ1-2, the full variable domain reads EPEVTQTPSHQVTQMGQEVILRCVPISNHLYFYWYRQILGQKVEFLVSFYNNEISEKSEIFDDQFSVERPDGSNFTLKIRSTKLEDSAMYFCASSEVLRDRSYGYTFGSGTRLTVV.

The chain links TRBV5-1 to TRBJ2-7; 12 nucleotides match TRBD2. V shed 2 bases and J 2 bases; nucleotides not matched to a gene: 5. Germline V gene sequence: CDR1 SGHRS, CDR2 YFSETQ. This CDR3 spans 16 amino acids. Here the CDR3 reads CASSFLAGGGTYEQYF. As DNA, the CDR3 is TGCGCCAGCAGCTTCCTAGCGGGAGGGGGGACCTACGAGCAGTACTTC.